Shown below are 25 T cell receptor beta chains from a single sample sequenced in a study of blood T cell repertoires in COVID-19. Assay: immunoSEQ multiplex PCR; the TCRdb copy retains only in-frame clones and omits some. The table includes about 68,000 clones, approximately 80% detected once. Sequenced sample: peripheral blood. These TCRs come from a human donor in a cohort sampled during active COVID-19.

The V call is TRBV7-2, the J call TRBJ1-2; maybe TRBD1 (6 bases). CDR3 length equals 17 residues. V lost 1 base and J 0 bases, leaving 15 bases between the germline ends. Germline V CDR1 and CDR2: SGHTA, FQGNSA. CDR3 DNA sequence: TGTGCCAGCAGCTTAGGGGCAGGGGATGTAGCTAACTATGGCTACACCTTC. Amino acids: CASSLGAGDVANYGYTF.

This chain joins TRBV6-5 and TRBJ2-5, with D possibly matching TRBD1 (6 bases). This CDR3 has 13 amino acids. The V and J ends lost 9 bases and 5 bases respectively, with 16 bases between them. Germline loops: CDR1 MNHEY, CDR2 SVGAGI. The CDR3 is CASRQGSPETQYF. DNA for the CDR3: TGTGCCAGTCGCCAGGGGTCTCCGGAGACCCAGTACTTC.

V and J are TRBV28 and TRBJ1-6; maybe TRBD1 (6 bases). The V end lost 3 bases, the J end lost 3 bases, and 12 bases lay between the germline ends. The CDR3 has 16 amino acids. In germline, CDR1 is MDHEN, CDR2 SYDVKM. The DNA for the CDR3 is TGTGCCAGCAGTTTTGGGGGCGTCAACTATAATTCACCCCTCCACTTT. Residues: CASSFGGVNYNSPLHF.

This CDR3 reads CASSPRLEAKNIQYF. The CDR3 DNA sequence: TGTGCCAGCAGCCCTCGACTAGAAGCCAAAAACATTCAGTACTTC. The rearrangement uses TRBV7-2 and TRBJ2-4, with D possibly being TRBD2 (6 bases). The CDR3 consists of 15 residues. Germline V gives CDR1 SGHTA, CDR2 FQGNSA. Trimming took 5 bases from V and 0 from J, leaving 11 bases between them.

The J gene is TRBJ1-1, the V gene TRBV3-1 (or the pseudogene TRBV3-2); D may be TRBD1 (6 bases). Germline CDR1 reads LGHDT; CDR2 reads YNNKEL (reference sequence). The CDR3 runs 14 residues. Trimming took 1 base from V and 3 from J, leaving 9 bases between them. CDR3 DNA sequence: TGTGCCAGCAGCCAAGGCAGGGGTGACACTGAAGCTTTCTTT. Protein: CASSQGRGDTEAFF.

The chain uses TRBV7-8 and TRBJ2-3; D might be TRBD2 (6 bases). Germline CDR1 SGHVS, CDR2 FQNEAQ. The CDR3 length is 12 residues. Between the trimmed V and J ends, which lost 5 bases and 4 bases, there was a span of 7 bases. CDR3 coding DNA: TGTGCCAGCAGCCGCGGGGCAGATACGCAGTATTTT. The encoded protein is CASSRGADTQYF.

The sample holds a few counts of this clone. The V and J genes are TRBV3-1 (or the pseudogene TRBV3-2) and TRBJ1-2; 11 bases are a match to TRBD1. V lost 0 bases and J lost 3; bases outside the gene matches: 6. The CDR3 totals 17 residues. CDR1 is LGHDT, CDR2 YNNKEL, per germline (reference sequence). The DNA for the CDR3 is TGTGCCAGCAGCCAAGATAAGGGACAGGGGGATGACTATGGCTACACCTTC. It translates to CASSQDKGQGDDYGYTF.

CDR3 protein: CASRQGAGYTF. In nucleotides, the CDR3 is TGTGCCAGCAGGCAGGGGGCCGGTTACACCTTC. This sequence joins TRBV28 and TRBJ1-2; 8 positions agree with TRBD1. Germline trimming cut 6 bases from V and 11 bases from J; bases unmatched to any gene: 5. The CDR3 has 11 residues. Germline values: CDR1 MDHEN, CDR2 SYDVKM.

This clone was seen only a few times. The chain links TRBV5-6 to TRBJ1-3; no definite D call. The ends were cut back, 0 bases at V and 0 bases at J, with 7 bases in the middle. There are 15 residues in the CDR3. Germline V gene sequence: CDR1 SGHDT, CDR2 YYEEEE. This chain's CDR3 is CASSLGWSSGNTIYF. As DNA, the CDR3 is TGTGCCAGCAGCTTGGGGTGGAGCTCTGGAAACACCATATATTTT. Variable domain in full (rest from reference TRBV5-6 and TRBJ1-3): DAGVTQSPTHLIKTRGQQVTLRCSPKSGHDTVSWYQQALGQGPQFIFQYYEEEERQRGNFPDRFSGHQFPNYSSELNVNALLLGDSALYLCASSLGWSSGNTIYFGEGSWLTVV.

The chain recombines TRBV9 with TRBJ1-4; TRBD1 matches 7 bases. V dropped 3 bases and J dropped 4; count of bases not matched to a gene: 6. Germline V gives CDR1 SGDLS, CDR2 YYNGEE. The CDR3 is made up of 15 amino acids. In nucleotides, the CDR3 is TGTGCCAGCAGCGCTCTACAGGGGAATAATGAAAAACTGTTTTTT. As protein: CASSALQGNNEKLFF.

The rearrangement uses TRBV6-5 and TRBJ2-7; 10 bases align to TRBD1. Trimming cost V 6 bases and J 3 bases; bases outside gene matches: 8. Germline loops: CDR1 MNHEY, CDR2 SVGAGI. The CDR3 is made up of 15 amino acids. CDR3 in amino acids: CASRRPDRGVYEQYV. The DNA for the CDR3 is TGTGCCAGCAGGAGACCGGACAGGGGGGTCTACGAGCAGTACGTC.

The chain links TRBV15 to TRBJ2-3; 10 nucleotides match TRBD1. J was trimmed by 4 bases and V by 5 bases; bases with no gene match: 9. CDR1 LNHNV and CDR2 YYDKDF come from the germline V gene (reference sequence). The length of the CDR3 is 16 residues. CDR3 loop: CATSPRTGGDADTQYF. The CDR3 DNA follows: TGTGCCACCAGCCCCCGGACAGGGGGGGACGCAGATACGCAGTATTTT. Full variable domain (remainder filled in from reference TRBV15 and TRBJ2-3): DAMVIQNPRYQVTQFGKPVTLSCSQTLNHNVMYWYQQKSSQAPKLLFHYYDKDFNNEADTPDNFQSRRPNTSFCFLDIRSPGLGDTAMYLCATSPRTGGDADTQYFGPGTRLTVL.

The rearrangement links TRBV19 to TRBJ1-2; D is unresolved. Germline V gene lookup returns CDR1 LNHDA and CDR2 SQIVND (reference sequence). This CDR3 is built from 14 residues. V gave up 5 bases and J gave up 8 bases, with 18 bases separating them. CDR3 protein: CASSPGLTQSGYTF. The CDR3, as DNA: TGTGCCAGTAGTCCTGGACTGACTCAAAGCGGCTACACCTTC.

V usage is TRBV9 and J usage is TRBJ2-5, with TRBD2 matching over 9 bases. Unmatched junction bases numbered 8, after V lost 4 bases and J lost 1 base. Germline V lookup: CDR1 SGDLS, CDR2 YYNGEE. The CDR3 loop spans 16 amino acids. The CDR3 sequence: CASSMRGAGGQETQYF. CDR3 in DNA: TGTGCCAGCAGCATGCGAGGAGCGGGGGGCCAAGAGACCCAGTACTTC.

This clone appeared once. The rearrangement joins TRBV6-1 to TRBJ2-5, with 7 bases aligning to TRBD2. The V gene's germline CDR1 is MNHNS and CDR2 SASEGT. After removal of 2 bases from V and 5 bases from J, the junction contained 11 bases not matched to a gene. The CDR3 has 16 amino acids. CDR3 nucleotides: TGTGCCAGCAGTGAAAAGTCTAGCTGGGGGGGGGAGACCCAGTACTTC. The encoded protein is CASSEKSSWGGETQYF.

The DNA of the CDR3 is TGCGCCAGCAGCTTGGCCGGCGGGGTTACAAGAGATGAGCAGTTCTTC. Amino acids: CASSLAGGVTRDEQFF. The V gene is TRBV5-1, the J gene TRBJ2-1; tentatively, D is TRBD2 (6 bases). Per the germline V gene, CDR1 is SGHRS and CDR2 is YFSETQ. V lost 0 bases and J lost 8, with 18 bases in between. The CDR3 totals 16 residues.

The chain carries TRBV4-3 and TRBJ2-7; D may be TRBD1 (6 bases). Per germline, CDR1 LGHNA and CDR2 YSLEER. Trimming shortened V by 0 bases and J by 7 bases, and 16 bases separated the two germline ends. The CDR3 length is 15 residues. The CDR3 region is CASSQDRAGVREQYF. DNA for the CDR3: TGCGCCAGCAGCCAAGATCGGGCAGGGGTACGGGAGCAGTACTTC.

A few counts support this clone. V gene TRBV19 combines with J gene TRBJ1-5; D gene ambiguous. The CDR3 has 14 residues. V lost 5 bases and J 5 bases, leaving 13 bases between the germline ends. The V gene's germline CDR1 is LNHDA and CDR2 SQIVND (reference sequence). The CDR3 nucleotides are TGTGCCAGTAGTTACCGGGAAGCCTATCAGCCCCAGCATTTT. Its protein product is CASSYREAYQPQHF.

The chain joins TRBV19 to TRBJ2-7, with 10 nucleotides matching TRBD1. CDR3 length: 14 amino acids. Germline CDR1 LNHDA, CDR2 SQIVND (reference sequence). V lost 5 bases to trimming and J lost 2 bases; unmatched junction nucleotides: 3. The CDR3 region has the DNA TGTGCCAGTAGTGGGGGGACAGGGGCCTACGAGCAGTACTTC. The encoded protein is CASSGGTGAYEQYF.

The chain is built from TRBV7-9 and TRBJ2-7; TRBD2 agrees at 12 bases. The germline V gene has CDR1 SEHNR and CDR2 FQNEAQ (reference sequence). J was trimmed by 2 bases and V by 5 bases; bases with no gene match: 4. The CDR3 totals 15 residues. CDR3 amino acids: CASSIGLAGPYEQYV. The CDR3 coding sequence is TGTGCCAGCAGCATCGGACTAGCGGGACCCTACGAGCAGTACGTC.

The chain's CDR3 is CASSEGQGRGYTF. The CDR3 DNA reads TGTGCCAGCAGTGAAGGACAGGGCCGAGGCTACACCTTC. The chain links TRBV6-1 to TRBJ1-2; TRBD1 matches at 7 bases. The CDR3 runs 13 residues. The V gene's germline CDR1 is MNHNS and CDR2 SASEGT. V shed 1 base, J shed 8 bases, and the junction held 4 bases outside the gene matches.

V and J are TRBV15 and TRBJ1-2; D is ambiguous. The length of the CDR3 is 14 residues. CDR1 and CDR2 from the germline V gene are LNHNV and YYDKDF (reference sequence). Deletions cut 3 bases from V and 2 bases from J, with 10 bases between. This CDR3 reads CATSRWAGNYGYTF. CDR3 nucleotide sequence: TGTGCCACCAGCAGGTGGGCCGGAAACTATGGCTACACCTTC.

The rearrangement uses TRBV19 and TRBJ1-1, with D tentatively TRBD1 (5 bases). V was shortened by 4 bases and J by 6 bases, with 15 bases between the two germline ends. The CDR3 loop spans 14 amino acids. Per germline, CDR1 LNHDA and CDR2 SQIVND (reference sequence). The CDR3 sequence: CASSNRAIRAEAFF. CDR3 coding DNA: TGTGCCAGTAGTAACCGGGCCATCAGGGCTGAAGCTTTCTTT.

The rearrangement links TRBV15 to TRBJ2-5; D possibly corresponds to TRBD1 (5 bases). The CDR3 contains 16 residues. The germline V and J ends were trimmed by 3 bases and 0 bases, with 14 bases remaining between them. Germline lookup yields CDR1 LNHNV and CDR2 YYDKDF (reference sequence). CDR3 region: CATSSRVGGYQETQYF. The CDR3 DNA follows: TGTGCCACCAGCAGCAGGGTCGGTGGATACCAAGAGACCCAGTACTTC.

A single count supports this clone. The rearrangement joins TRBV24-1 to TRBJ2-3, with 10 bases matching TRBD2. CDR1 is KGHDR and CDR2 is SFDVKD in the germline V gene. J lost 7 bases, V lost 6 bases, and 9 bases had no gene match. There are 15 residues in the CDR3. CDR3 protein: CATSPGTSARHTQYF. CDR3 DNA sequence: TGTGCCACCAGTCCGGGGACTAGCGCCAGGCATACGCAGTATTTT.